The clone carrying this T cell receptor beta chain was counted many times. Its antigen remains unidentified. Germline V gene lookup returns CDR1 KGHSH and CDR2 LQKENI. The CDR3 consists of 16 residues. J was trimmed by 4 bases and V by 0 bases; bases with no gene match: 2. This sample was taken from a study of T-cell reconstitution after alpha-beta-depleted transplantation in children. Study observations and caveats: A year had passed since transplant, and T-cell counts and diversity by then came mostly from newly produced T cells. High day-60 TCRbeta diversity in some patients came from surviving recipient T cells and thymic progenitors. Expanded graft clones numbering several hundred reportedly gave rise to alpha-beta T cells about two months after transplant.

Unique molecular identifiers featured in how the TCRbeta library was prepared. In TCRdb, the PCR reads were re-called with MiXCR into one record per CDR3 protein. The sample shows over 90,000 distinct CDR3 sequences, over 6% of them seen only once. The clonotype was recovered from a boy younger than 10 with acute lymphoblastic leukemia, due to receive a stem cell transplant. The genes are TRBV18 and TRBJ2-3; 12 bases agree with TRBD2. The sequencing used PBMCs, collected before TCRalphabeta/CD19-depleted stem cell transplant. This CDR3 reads CASSPPGLAGSDTQYF. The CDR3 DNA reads TGTGCCAGCTCACCACCCGGACTAGCGGGGTCAGATACGCAGTATTTT.